The clone carrying this TCR beta chain came up many times. Trimming took 2 bases from V and 4 from J; bases not matched to a gene: 4. Germline assignment: CDR1 KGHDR and CDR2 SFDVKD. The CDR3 spans 17 residues. Time point specified: technical triplicate 2. Template-switch 5'RACE cDNA synthesis added a 10-nucleotide unique molecular identifier. One entry per CDR3 protein results from TCRdb running MiXCR on the 5' RACE reads. Of fewer than 40,000 distinct CDR3 sequences in the sample, roughly 15% were seen once. The record originates from a study of neurological immune-mediated disorders. Input material: CD4+ T cells from blood. V usage is TRBV24-1 and J usage is TRBJ2-2; TRBD2 matches at 12 bases. The receptor comes from a female donor with HTLV-1-associated myelopathy (HAM/TSP). CDR3 sequence: CATSDWGTSGLTGELFF. The CDR3 DNA is TGTGCCACCAGTGATTGGGGGACTAGCGGGCTCACCGGGGAGCTGTTTTTT.